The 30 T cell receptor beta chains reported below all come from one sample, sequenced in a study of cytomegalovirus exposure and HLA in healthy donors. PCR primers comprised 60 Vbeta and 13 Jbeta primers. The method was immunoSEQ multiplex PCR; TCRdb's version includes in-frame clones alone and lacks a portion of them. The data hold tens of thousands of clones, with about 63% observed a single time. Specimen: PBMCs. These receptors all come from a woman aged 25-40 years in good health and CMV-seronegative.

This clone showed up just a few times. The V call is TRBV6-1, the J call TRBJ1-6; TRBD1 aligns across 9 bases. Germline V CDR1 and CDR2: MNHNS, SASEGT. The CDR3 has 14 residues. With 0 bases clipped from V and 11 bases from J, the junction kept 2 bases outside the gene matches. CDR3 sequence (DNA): TGTGCCAGCAGTGAAGCCCGACAGGGGGCACCCCTCCACTTT. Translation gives CASSEARQGAPLHF.

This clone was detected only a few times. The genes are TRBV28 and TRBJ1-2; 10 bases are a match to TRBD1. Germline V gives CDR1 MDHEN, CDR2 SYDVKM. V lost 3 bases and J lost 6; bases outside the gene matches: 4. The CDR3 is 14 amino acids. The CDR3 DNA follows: TGTGCCAGCAGTTTCGACAGGGGGCAGGATGGCTACACCTTC. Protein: CASSFDRGQDGYTF.

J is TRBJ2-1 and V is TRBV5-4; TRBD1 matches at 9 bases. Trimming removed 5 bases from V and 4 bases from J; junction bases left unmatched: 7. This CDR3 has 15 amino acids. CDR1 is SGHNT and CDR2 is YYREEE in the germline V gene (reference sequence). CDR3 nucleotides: TGTGCCAGCAGGCCGGGCGGGACAGGGTACAATGAGCAGTTCTTC. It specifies CASRPGGTGYNEQFF.

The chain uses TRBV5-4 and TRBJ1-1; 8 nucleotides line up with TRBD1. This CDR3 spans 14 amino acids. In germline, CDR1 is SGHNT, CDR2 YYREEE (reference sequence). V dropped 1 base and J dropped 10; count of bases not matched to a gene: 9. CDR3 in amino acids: CASSLQSGGGIAFF. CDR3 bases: TGTGCCAGCAGCTTGCAGTCAGGGGGCGGGATAGCTTTCTTT.

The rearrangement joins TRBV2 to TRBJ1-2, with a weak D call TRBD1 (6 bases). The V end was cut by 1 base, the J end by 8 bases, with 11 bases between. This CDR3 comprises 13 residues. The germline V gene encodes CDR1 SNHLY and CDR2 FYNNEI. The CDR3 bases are TGTGCCAGCAGTGAAGTAATGGGGGCCGGCTACACCTTC. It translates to CASSEVMGAGYTF. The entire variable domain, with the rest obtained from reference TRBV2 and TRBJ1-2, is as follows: EPEVTQTPSHQVTQMGQEVILRCVPISNHLYFYWYRQILGQKVEFLVSFYNNEISEKSEIFDDQFSVERPDGSNFTLKIRSTKLEDSAMYFCASSEVMGAGYTFGSGTRLTVV.

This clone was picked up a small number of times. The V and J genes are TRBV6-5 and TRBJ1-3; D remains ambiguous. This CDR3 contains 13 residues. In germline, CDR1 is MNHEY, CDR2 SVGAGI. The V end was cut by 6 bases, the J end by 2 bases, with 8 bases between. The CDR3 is CASSLPAGNTIYF. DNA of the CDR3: TGTGCCAGCAGCCTCCCGGCTGGAAACACCATATATTTT.

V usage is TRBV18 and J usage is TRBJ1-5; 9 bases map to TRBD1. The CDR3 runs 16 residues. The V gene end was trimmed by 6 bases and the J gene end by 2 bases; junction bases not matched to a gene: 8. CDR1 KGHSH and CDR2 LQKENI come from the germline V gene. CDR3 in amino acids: CASSIQGAAGNQPQHF. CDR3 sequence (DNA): TGTGCCAGCTCGATACAGGGGGCGGCTGGCAATCAGCCCCAGCATTTT. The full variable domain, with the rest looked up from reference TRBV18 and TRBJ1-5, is NAGVMQNPRHLVRRRGQEARLRCSPMKGHSHVYWYRQLPEEGLKFMVYLQKENIIDESGMPKERFSAEFPKEGPSILRIQQVVRGDSAAYFCASSIQGAAGNQPQHFGDGTRLSIL.

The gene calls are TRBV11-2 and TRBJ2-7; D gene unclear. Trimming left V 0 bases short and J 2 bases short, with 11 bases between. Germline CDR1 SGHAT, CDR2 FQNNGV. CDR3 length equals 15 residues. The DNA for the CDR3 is TGTGCCAGCAGCTTAGATCTCAGTGTTACCTACGAGCAGTACTTC. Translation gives CASSLDLSVTYEQYF.

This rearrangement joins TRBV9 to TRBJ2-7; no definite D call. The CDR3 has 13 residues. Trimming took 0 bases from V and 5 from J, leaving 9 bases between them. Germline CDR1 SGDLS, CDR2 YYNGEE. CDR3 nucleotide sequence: TGTGCCAGCAGCGTAGCTCTAGAAAACGAGCAGTACTTC. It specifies CASSVALENEQYF.

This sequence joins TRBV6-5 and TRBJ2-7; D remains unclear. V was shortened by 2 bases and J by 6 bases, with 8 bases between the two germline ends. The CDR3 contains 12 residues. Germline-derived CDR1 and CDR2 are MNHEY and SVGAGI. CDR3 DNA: TGTGCCAGCAGTTACGGTGGGCGCGAGCAGTACTTC. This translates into CASSYGGREQYF.

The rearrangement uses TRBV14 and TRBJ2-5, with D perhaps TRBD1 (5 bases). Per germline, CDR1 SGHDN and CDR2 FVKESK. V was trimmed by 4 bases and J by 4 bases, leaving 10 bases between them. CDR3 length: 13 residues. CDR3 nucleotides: TGTGCCAGCAGCCGACAGCGTCGAGAGACCCAGTACTTC. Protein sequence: CASSRQRRETQYF.

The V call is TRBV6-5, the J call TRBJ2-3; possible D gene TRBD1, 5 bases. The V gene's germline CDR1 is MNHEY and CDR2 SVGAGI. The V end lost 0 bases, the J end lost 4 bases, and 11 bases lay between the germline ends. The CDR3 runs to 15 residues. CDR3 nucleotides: TGTGCCAGCAGTTACTCCTCCACAGGACCAGATACGCAGTATTTT. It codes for CASSYSSTGPDTQYF.

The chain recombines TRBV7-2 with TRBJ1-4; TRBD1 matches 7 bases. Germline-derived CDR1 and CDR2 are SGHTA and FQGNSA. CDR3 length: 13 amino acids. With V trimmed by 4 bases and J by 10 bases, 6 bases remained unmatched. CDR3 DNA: TGTGCCAGCAGCTCTCGACAGGGTGTAAAACTGTTTTTT. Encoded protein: CASSSRQGVKLFF.

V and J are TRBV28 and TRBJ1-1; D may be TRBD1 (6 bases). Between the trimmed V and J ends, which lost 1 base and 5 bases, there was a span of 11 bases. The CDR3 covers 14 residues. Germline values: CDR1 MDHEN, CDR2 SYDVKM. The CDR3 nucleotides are TGTGCCAGCAGTTTATTCACACAGGGTACTGAAGCTTTCTTT. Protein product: CASSLFTQGTEAFF.

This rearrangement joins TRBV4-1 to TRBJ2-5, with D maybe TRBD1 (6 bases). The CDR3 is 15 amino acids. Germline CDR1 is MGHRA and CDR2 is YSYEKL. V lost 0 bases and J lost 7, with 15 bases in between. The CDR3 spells CASSQEGQGRGTQYF. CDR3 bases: TGCGCCAGCAGCCAAGAAGGGCAGGGGAGAGGGACCCAGTACTTC.

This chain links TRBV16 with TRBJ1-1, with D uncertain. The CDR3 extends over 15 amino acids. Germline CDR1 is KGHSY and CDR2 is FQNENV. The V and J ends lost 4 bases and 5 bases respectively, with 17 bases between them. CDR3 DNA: TGTGCCAGCAGCCCCACCACGGCCGGCGGGACTGAAGCTTTCTTT. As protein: CASSPTTAGGTEAFF.

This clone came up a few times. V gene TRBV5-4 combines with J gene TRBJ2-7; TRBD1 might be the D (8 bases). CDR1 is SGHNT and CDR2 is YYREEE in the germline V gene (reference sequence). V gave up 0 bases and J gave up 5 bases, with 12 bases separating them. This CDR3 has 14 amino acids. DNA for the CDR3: TGTGCCAGCAGCTTGGGACAGGGGAGGGACGAGCAGTACTTC. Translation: CASSLGQGRDEQYF.

In DNA form, the CDR3 reads TGTGCCAGCAGCAACGGGACTAGTCCGATCACCACAGATACGCAGTATTTT. Translating gives CASSNGTSPITTDTQYF. The chain employs TRBV7-9 and TRBJ2-3; 8 bases match TRBD2. The V and J ends lost 5 bases and 2 bases, in that order; junction bases with no gene match: 12. Germline CDR1 SEHNR, CDR2 FQNEAQ (reference sequence). This CDR3 is built from 17 residues.

The CDR3 loop is CASSVGSSGARYNEQFF. For the CDR3, the DNA is TGTGCCAGCAGCGTAGGGTCCTCGGGAGCTAGGTACAATGAGCAGTTCTTC. The chain joins TRBV9 to TRBJ2-1; perhaps TRBD2 as D (6 bases). Germline V lookup: CDR1 SGDLS, CDR2 YYNGEE. V was cut by 0 bases and J by 4 bases, with 17 bases left in between. The CDR3 totals 17 residues.

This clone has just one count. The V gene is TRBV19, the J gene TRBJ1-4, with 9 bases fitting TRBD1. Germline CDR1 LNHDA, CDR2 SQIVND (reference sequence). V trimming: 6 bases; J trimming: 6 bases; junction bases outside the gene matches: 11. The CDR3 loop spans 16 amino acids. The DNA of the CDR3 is TGTGCCAGTAGCCACGGGAGAGGGACAGGGTATGAAAAACTGTTTTTT. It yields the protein CASSHGRGTGYEKLFF.

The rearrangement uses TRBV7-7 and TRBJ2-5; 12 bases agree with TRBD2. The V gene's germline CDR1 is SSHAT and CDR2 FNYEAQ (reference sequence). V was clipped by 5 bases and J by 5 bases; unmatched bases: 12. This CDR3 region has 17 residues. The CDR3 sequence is CASSAGLAGTGLETQYF. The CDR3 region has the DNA TGTGCCAGCAGCGCCGGACTAGCGGGGACCGGATTGGAGACCCAGTACTTC.

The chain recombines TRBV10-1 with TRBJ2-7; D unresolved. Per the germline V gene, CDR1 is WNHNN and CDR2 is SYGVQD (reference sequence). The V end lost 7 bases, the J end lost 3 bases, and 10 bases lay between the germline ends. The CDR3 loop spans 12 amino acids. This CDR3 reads CASNRPGYEQYF. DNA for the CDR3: TGCGCCAGCAACCGTCCCGGCTACGAGCAGTACTTC.

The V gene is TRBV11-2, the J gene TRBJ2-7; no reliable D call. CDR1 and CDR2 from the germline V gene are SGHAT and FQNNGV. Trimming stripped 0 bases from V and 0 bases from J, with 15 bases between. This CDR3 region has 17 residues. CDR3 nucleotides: TGTGCCAGCAGCTTAGAACGACGACTCGCGAGCTCCTACGAGCAGTACTTC. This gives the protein CASSLERRLASSYEQYF.

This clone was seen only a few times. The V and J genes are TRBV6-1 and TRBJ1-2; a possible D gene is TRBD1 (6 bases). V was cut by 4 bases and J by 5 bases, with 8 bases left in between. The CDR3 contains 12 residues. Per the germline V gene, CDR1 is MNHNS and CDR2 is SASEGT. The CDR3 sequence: CASSGTVYGYTF. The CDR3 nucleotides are TGTGCCAGCAGTGGGACAGTTTATGGCTACACCTTC.

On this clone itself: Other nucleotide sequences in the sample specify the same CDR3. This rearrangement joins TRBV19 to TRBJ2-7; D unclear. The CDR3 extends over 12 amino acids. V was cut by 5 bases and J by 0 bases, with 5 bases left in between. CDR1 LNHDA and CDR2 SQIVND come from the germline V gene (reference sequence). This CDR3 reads CASSAGSYEQYF. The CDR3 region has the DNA TGTGCCAGTAGTGCCGGCTCCTACGAGCAGTACTTC.

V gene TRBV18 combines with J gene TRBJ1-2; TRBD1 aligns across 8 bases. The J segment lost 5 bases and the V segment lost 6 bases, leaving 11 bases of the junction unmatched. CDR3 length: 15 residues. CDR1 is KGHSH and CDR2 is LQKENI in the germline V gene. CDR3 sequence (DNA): TGTGCCAGCTCCCCCGGACAGGGCGCTCTATATGGCTACACCTTC. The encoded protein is CASSPGQGALYGYTF. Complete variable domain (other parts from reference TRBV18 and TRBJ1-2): NAGVMQNPRHLVRRRGQEARLRCSPMKGHSHVYWYRQLPEEGLKFMVYLQKENIIDESGMPKERFSAEFPKEGPSILRIQQVVRGDSAAYFCASSPGQGALYGYTFGSGTRLTVV.

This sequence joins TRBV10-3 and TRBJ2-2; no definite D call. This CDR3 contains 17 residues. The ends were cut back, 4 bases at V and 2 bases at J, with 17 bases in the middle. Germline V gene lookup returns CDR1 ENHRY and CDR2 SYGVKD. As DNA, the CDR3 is TGTGCCATCAGTGCAAATGTGCGGCGGCCTAACACCGGGGAGCTGTTTTTT. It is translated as CAISANVRRPNTGELFF.

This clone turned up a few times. CDR3 residues: CASSQVPRVPAEKAFF. The CDR3 nucleotides read TGCGCCAGCAGCCAAGTGCCCAGGGTTCCCGCCGAGAAAGCTTTCTTT. V and J are TRBV4-1 and TRBJ1-1; D is possibly TRBD1 (5 bases). This CDR3 has 16 residues. The germline V gene encodes CDR1 MGHRA and CDR2 YSYEKL. The V end lost 1 base, the J end lost 9 bases, and 21 bases lay between the germline ends.

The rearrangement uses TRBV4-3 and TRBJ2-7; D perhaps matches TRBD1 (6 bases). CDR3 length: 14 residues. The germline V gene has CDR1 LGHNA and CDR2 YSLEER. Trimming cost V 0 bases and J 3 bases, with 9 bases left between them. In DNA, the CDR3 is TGCGCCAGCAGCCAAGATCCGGACAGCTACGAGCAGTACTTC. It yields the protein CASSQDPDSYEQYF.

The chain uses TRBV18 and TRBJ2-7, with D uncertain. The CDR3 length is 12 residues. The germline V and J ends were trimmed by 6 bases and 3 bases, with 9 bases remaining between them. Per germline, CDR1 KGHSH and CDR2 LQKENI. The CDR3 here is CASSPDNYEQYF. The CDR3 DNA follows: TGTGCCAGCTCTCCAGACAACTACGAGCAGTACTTC.